These T cell receptor beta chains were read from a single sample in a study of shared clonotypes between healthy human individuals. Measured with immunoSEQ multiplex PCR; TCRdb has only the in-frame clones, and not every one. Of about 680,000 clones listed, roughly nine tenths are singletons. Input material: naive CD8+ T cells sorted from blood. These receptors were obtained from a young man in good health. Each CDR3 is given with its conserved first and last residue. The D gene is left open where the match is weak. Part of the rows lack a size; the others show once, few, many or a class for expanded clones.

NA	TRBV7-6	TRBJ2-2	TRBD2	CASSFGGRGNTGELFF	TGTGCCAGCAGCTTCGGCGGGAGGGGGAACACCGGGGAGCTGTTTTTT
NA	TRBV19	TRBJ2-1	NA	CATRGATSYNEQFF	TGTGCCACGAGGGGGGCAACCTCCTACAATGAGCAGTTCTTC
NA	TRBV11-3	TRBJ2-7	NA	CASSTGSTGEQYF	TGTGCCAGCAGCACCGGGAGCACGGGAGAGCAGTACTTC
NA	TRBV25-1	TRBJ2-2	NA	CASSEYGPSPTGELFF	TGTGCCAGCAGTGAATACGGCCCTAGCCCCACCGGGGAGCTGTTTTTT
NA	TRBV7-9	TRBJ1-1	NA	CASSTPGGIATEAFF	TGTGCCAGCAGCACGCCAGGAGGGATAGCCACTGAAGCTTTCTTT
NA	TRBV7-8	TRBJ2-2	NA	CASWSATGELFF	TGTGCCTCTTGGAGTGCCACCGGGGAGCTGTTTTTT
NA	TRBV5-1	TRBJ1-2	TRBD1	CASRSDRVPYGYTF	TGCGCCAGCAGATCCGACAGGGTCCCTTATGGCTACACCTTC
NA	TRBV5-5	TRBJ2-7	TRBD1	CASSPGQDFPYEQYF	TGTGCCAGCAGCCCCGGACAGGACTTTCCCTACGAGCAGTACTTC
NA	TRBV7-2	TRBJ2-1	NA	CASSLDPYNEQFF	TGTGCCAGCAGCTTAGATCCTTACAATGAGCAGTTCTTC
NA	TRBV7-2	TRBJ2-5	TRBD1	CASSRERQGMETQYF	TGTGCCAGCAGCCGGGAACGACAGGGAATGGAGACCCAGTACTTC
once	TRBV29-1	TRBJ2-4	NA	CSVESGAKNIQYF	TGCAGCGTTGAATCAGGGGCCAAAAACATTCAGTACTTC
once	TRBV7-9	TRBJ1-2	NA	CASSQDSSQGYTF	TGTGCCAGCAGCCAGGACTCAAGTCAGGGCTACACCTTC
NA	TRBV6-5	TRBJ2-1	NA	CASSYSGGYYNEQFF	TGTGCCAGCAGTTACTCGGGGGGTTACTACAATGAGCAGTTCTTC
NA	TRBV27	TRBJ1-5	NA	CASSPAGYQPQHF	TGTGCCAGCAGTCCTGCAGGGTATCAGCCCCAGCATTTT
NA	TRBV19	TRBJ1-1	NA	CASRAGTEAFF	TGTGCCAGTAGGGCCGGCACTGAAGCTTTCTTT
NA	TRBV9	TRBJ2-2	NA	CASSVRVGELFF	TGTGCCAGCAGCGTCAGGGTCGGGGAGCTGTTTTTT
NA	TRBV19	TRBJ2-3	NA	CASSIVGTSTDTQYF	TGTGCCAGTAGTATCGTCGGTACTAGCACAGATACGCAGTATTTT
NA	TRBV11-2	TRBJ2-2	NA	CASSLVKSTGELFF	TGTGCCAGCAGCTTAGTCAAGTCCACCGGGGAGCTGTTTTTT
NA	TRBV28	TRBJ1-2	NA	CASRRTGLLNYGYTF	TGTGCCAGCAGGCGTACAGGGCTGCTTAACTATGGCTACACCTTC
NA	TRBV5-5	TRBJ2-7	TRBD2	CASKGSGGRYEQYF	TGTGCCAGCAAGGGTTCGGGAGGGCGGTACGAGCAGTACTTC
NA	TRBV29-1	TRBJ2-7	NA	CSVVMPGPRSVEQYF	TGCAGCGTTGTGATGCCGGGCCCGAGGAGTGTCGAGCAGTACTTC
once	TRBV27	TRBJ1-1	TRBD1	CASSLYQGGTEAFF	TGTGCCAGCAGTTTATATCAGGGGGGGACTGAAGCTTTCTTT
NA	TRBV9	TRBJ2-3	NA	CASSVDPIESGFSTDTQYF	TGTGCCAGCAGCGTAGATCCGATTGAGAGCGGGTTTAGCACAGATACGCAGTATTTT
NA	TRBV29-1	TRBJ2-1	NA	CSVEFGAYNEQFF	TGCAGCGTTGAATTTGGGGCCTACAATGAGCAGTTCTTC
once	TRBV29-1	TRBJ1-3	NA	CSVGLGHSGNTIYF	TGCAGCGTTGGGCTGGGCCACTCTGGAAACACCATATATTTT
NA	TRBV5-1	TRBJ2-5	NA	CASSSGGRETQYF	TGCGCCAGCAGCTCAGGGGGGAGAGAGACCCAGTACTTC
NA	TRBV10-1	TRBJ2-3	NA	CASSDGGLSTDTQYF	TGCGCCAGCAGTGACGGGGGCCTTAGCACAGATACGCAGTATTTT
NA	TRBV27	TRBJ2-7	NA	CASSLITAGGAGYEQYF	TGTGCCAGCAGTTTAATCACGGCAGGGGGGGCTGGCTACGAGCAGTACTTC
NA	TRBV7-8	TRBJ2-7	NA	CASSSGSQGYEQYF	TGTGCCAGCAGCTCCGGGTCCCAGGGATACGAGCAGTACTTC
NA	TRBV27	TRBJ2-7	TRBD2	CASSRASGSGYEQYF	TGTGCCAGCAGTAGGGCTAGCGGGAGTGGGTACGAGCAGTACTTC
NA	TRBV27	TRBJ2-1	TRBD2	CASRGLAAEQFF	TGTGCCAGCAGAGGACTAGCGGCTGAGCAGTTCTTC
once	TRBV7-8	TRBJ2-1	TRBD2	CASSLTSAYNEQFF	TGTGCCAGCAGCCTGACTAGCGCTTACAATGAGCAGTTCTTC
few	TRBV10-3	TRBJ1-5	TRBD1	CAHGQGGNQPQHF	TGTGCCCACGGACAGGGCGGCAATCAGCCCCAGCATTTT
NA	TRBV7-8	TRBJ2-3	TRBD1	CASGRQGSQYF	TGTGCCAGCGGTCGACAGGGGTCGCAGTATTTT
few	TRBV7-9	TRBJ2-2	NA	CASSSTGNTGELFF	TGTGCCAGCAGCTCGACAGGCAACACCGGGGAGCTGTTTTTT
NA	TRBV28	TRBJ2-2	TRBD1	CASSRDRGNTGELFF	TGTGCCAGCAGTAGGGACAGGGGGAACACCGGGGAGCTGTTTTTT
NA	TRBV30	TRBJ2-2	NA	CASEGVANTGELFF	TGTGCGTCGGAGGGGGTCGCGAACACCGGGGAGCTGTTTTTT